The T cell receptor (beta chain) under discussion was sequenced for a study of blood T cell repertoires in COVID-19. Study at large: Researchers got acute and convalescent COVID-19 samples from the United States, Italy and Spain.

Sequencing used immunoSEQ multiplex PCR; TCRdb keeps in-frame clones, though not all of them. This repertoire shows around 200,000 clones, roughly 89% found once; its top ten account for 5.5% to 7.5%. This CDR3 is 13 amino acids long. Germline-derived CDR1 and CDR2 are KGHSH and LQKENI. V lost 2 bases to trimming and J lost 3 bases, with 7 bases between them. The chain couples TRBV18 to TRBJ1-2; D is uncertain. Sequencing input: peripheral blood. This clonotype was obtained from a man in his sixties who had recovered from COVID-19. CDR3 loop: CASSPEVDYGYTF. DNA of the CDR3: TGTGCCAGCTCACCAGAGGTTGACTATGGCTACACCTTC.